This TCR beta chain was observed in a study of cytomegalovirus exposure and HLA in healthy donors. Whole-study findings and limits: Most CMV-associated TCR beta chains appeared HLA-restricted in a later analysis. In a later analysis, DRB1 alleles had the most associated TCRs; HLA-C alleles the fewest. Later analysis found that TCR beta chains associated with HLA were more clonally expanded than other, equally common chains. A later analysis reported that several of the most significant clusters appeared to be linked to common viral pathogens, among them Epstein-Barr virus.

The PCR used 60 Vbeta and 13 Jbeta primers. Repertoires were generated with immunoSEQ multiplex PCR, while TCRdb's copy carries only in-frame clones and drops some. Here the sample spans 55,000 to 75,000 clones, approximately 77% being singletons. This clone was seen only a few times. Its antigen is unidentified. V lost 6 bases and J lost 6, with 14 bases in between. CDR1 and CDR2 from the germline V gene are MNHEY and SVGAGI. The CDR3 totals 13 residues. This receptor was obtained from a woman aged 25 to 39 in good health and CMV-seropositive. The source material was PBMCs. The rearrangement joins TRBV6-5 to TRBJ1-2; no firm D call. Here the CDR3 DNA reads TGTGCCAGCAGAGAGCCGGGGTCAGATGGCTACACCTTC. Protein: CASREPGSDGYTF.